This entry lists 10 T cell receptor beta chains sequenced from one sample in a study of regulatory T cells in long-lasting Graves disease. Combining iRepertoire HTBI primers with Arm-PCR of CDR3 regions, the authors built TCR beta libraries. TCRdb re-called the multiplex PCR reads with MiXCR, one entry per CDR3 protein. The repertoire holds 400,000 to 500,000 distinct CDR3 sequences, 20% to 25% seen once, with approximately 6.4% in the top ten. Time point specified: persistent/refractory GD, antithyroid drugs over 5 years with positive TRAb. Making the TCR library involved RNA that had been extracted from PBMCs. The sample was peripheral blood mononuclear cells (PBMCs), taken when the disease was refractory, from a patient treated with antithyroid drugs. These receptors were collected from a female donor with Graves disease.

The sample holds a few counts of this clonotype. V gene TRBV11-2 combines with J gene TRBJ1-3; D is uncertain. This CDR3 comprises 14 residues. V lost 5 bases and J 1 base, leaving 9 bases between the germline ends. CDR1 and CDR2 (germline): SGHAT, FQNNGV. The DNA for the CDR3 is TGTGCCAGCAGCGTGTGGGTATCTGGAAACACCATATATTTT. Translation: CASSVWVSGNTIYF.

The CDR3 DNA sequence: TGTGCCGGGGAAGTTGGCGGGGAGCTGTTTTTT. As protein: CAGEVGGELFF. The chain is built from TRBV28 and TRBJ2-2; no reliable D call. V lost 11 bases to trimming and J lost 7 bases, with 11 bases between them. Germline V gives CDR1 MDHEN, CDR2 SYDVKM. The CDR3 has 11 residues.

This clonotype has more than one count but fewer than ten. The CDR3 DNA sequence: TGTGCCAGCAACAGCGGGACCCCTGGAAACACCATATATTTT. Its translation: CASNSGTPGNTIYF. V is TRBV6-2 or TRBV6-3 and J is TRBJ1-3; possibly TRBD1 for D (5 bases). The V and J ends lost 7 bases and 2 bases respectively, with 12 bases between them. Looked up from germline, CDR1 is MNHEY and CDR2 is SVGEGT. The CDR3 is 14 residues long.

The chain employs TRBV5-1 and TRBJ2-7, with a tentative D call TRBD2 (6 bases). This CDR3 comprises 14 residues. The V end was cut by 5 bases, the J end by 1 base, with 13 bases between. The germline V gene encodes CDR1 SGHRS and CDR2 YFSETQ. CDR3 region: CASRLSGGSYEQYF. The CDR3 DNA is TGCGCCAGCAGACTGTCCGGGGGATCCTACGAGCAGTACTTC.

The table lists this clonotype with many counts. V gene TRBV27 combines with J gene TRBJ2-5; maybe TRBD2 (6 bases). The V end lost 5 bases, the J end lost 2 bases, and 15 bases lay between the germline ends. Germline values: CDR1 MNHEY, CDR2 SMNVEV (reference sequence). This CDR3 is 15 amino acids long. As DNA, the CDR3 is TGTGCCAGCAGTAGGGTGGTAAGCGGGCAAGAGACCCAGTACTTC. This sequence encodes CASSRVVSGQETQYF.

The V call is TRBV29-1, the J call TRBJ2-7; possible D gene TRBD1, 5 bases. CDR1 is SQVTM, CDR2 ANQGSEA, per germline. V dropped 4 bases and J dropped 2 bases, with 9 bases sitting between them. The CDR3 totals 12 residues. The CDR3 DNA reads as TGCAGCGTTGGGGGCCAGGCCTACGAGCAGTACTTC. It specifies CSVGGQAYEQYF.

This clonotype was picked up a small number of times. V is TRBV4-2 and J is TRBJ2-3, with D perhaps TRBD2 (6 bases). This CDR3 is built from 14 residues. V lost 5 bases, J lost 6 bases, and 15 bases lay in between. CDR1 and CDR2 (germline): LGHNA, YNFKEQ. The CDR3 sequence is CASSNRREADTQYF. CDR3 bases: TGTGCCAGCAGCAACCGGAGGGAGGCGGATACGCAGTATTTT.

The V call is TRBV20-1, the J call TRBJ1-2; D gene uncertain. The CDR3 consists of 15 residues. CDR1 is DFQATT, CDR2 SNEGSKA, per germline (reference sequence). V was clipped by 2 bases and J by 4 bases, with 17 bases between them. The CDR3 DNA follows: TGCAGTGCTAGACCCTCTCTCGCCGGGAGCTATGGCTACACCTTC. This gives the protein CSARPSLAGSYGYTF.

The chain couples TRBV6-1 to TRBJ2-7, with D perhaps matching TRBD2 (5 bases). This CDR3 comprises 13 residues. V lost 4 bases to trimming and J lost 1 base, with 8 bases between them. The V gene's germline CDR1 is MNHNS and CDR2 SASEGT. DNA for the CDR3: TGTGCCAGCAGTGCCGGGGAATCCTACGAGCAGTACTTC. Protein product: CASSAGESYEQYF.

At least ten counts were recorded for this clonotype. The gene calls are TRBV12-3 or TRBV12-4 and TRBJ2-7, with 8 bases aligning to TRBD2. The CDR3 spans 13 residues. V lost 3 bases, J lost 5 bases, and 3 bases stayed unmatched. CDR3 amino acids: CASSLSGRDEQYF. The CDR3 nucleotides read TGTGCCAGCAGTTTGAGCGGGAGAGACGAGCAGTACTTC.